This TCR beta chain was retrieved from a study of tumor-infiltrating lymphocytes in primary liver carcinoma. Production of TCR beta cDNA used approximately 0.45 ug total RNA together with a constant-region primer. Amplification in three nested multiplex PCR rounds with slightly modified ARM-PCR gave rise to TCR beta libraries. One entry per CDR3 protein, called by TCRdb with MiXCR from the multiplex PCR reads. Of about 120,000 distinct CDR3 sequences detected, 55% to 70% appear once; the ten largest clones hold 7.5% to 10%. On this clonotype: Its antigen is not known. This may arise from a read error, as a much more abundant clone is one base away.

General study findings and limits: Paired tumor-adjacent and tumor-blood samples overlapped less than tumor region pairs did. Tumors had a significantly higher top-250-clone fraction than blood (p = 0.039).

Total RNA and DNA came together from around 20-30 mg of bulk tissue without cell sorting. The origin of this receptor is an older woman with primary liver carcinoma and hepatitis B virus infection. The sequenced sample was tumor-adjacent normal liver tissue.

This chain's CDR3 is CASNGGLSYNERFF. CDR3 DNA sequence: TGTGCCAGCAACGGGGGACTTTCCTACAATGAGCGGTTCTTC. The chain joins TRBV2 to TRBJ2-1; weak D call: TRBD2 (6 bases). Germline loops: CDR1 SNHLY, CDR2 FYNNEI. The CDR3 loop spans 14 amino acids.